These 11 T cell receptor beta chains were sequenced from one sample in a study of blood T cell repertoires in COVID-19. Sequencing used immunoSEQ multiplex PCR; TCRdb keeps in-frame clones, though not all of them. This table holds 200,000 to 300,000 clones, about 85% found once. Specimen: peripheral blood. The origin of the receptors is a man younger than 35 with active or convalescent COVID-19.

This rearrangement joins TRBV19 to TRBJ2-5; weak D call: TRBD2 (6 bases). This CDR3 comprises 14 residues. The ends were cut back, 6 bases at V and 5 bases at J, with 16 bases in the middle. In germline, CDR1 is LNHDA, CDR2 SQIVND (reference sequence). CDR3 residues: CASRAGGMWETQYF. The DNA of the CDR3 is TGTGCCAGTAGAGCGGGCGGGATGTGGGAGACCCAGTACTTC.

The V and J genes are TRBV7-2 and TRBJ2-3, with D perhaps matching TRBD2 (5 bases). CDR1 is SGHTA, CDR2 FQGNSA, per germline. The length of the CDR3 is 14 residues. Trimming took 1 base from V and 7 from J, leaving 12 bases between them. CDR3 in amino acids: CASSLGGYDYTQYF. The CDR3 bases are TGTGCCAGCAGCTTAGGAGGGTACGATTATACGCAGTATTTT.

The CDR3 coding sequence is TGTGCCAGCAGTTACTCGATATTTAGAGGGGGCTTGAGAGAGCAGTACTTC. Protein product: CASSYSIFRGGLREQYF. The chain is built from TRBV6-2 or TRBV6-3 and TRBJ2-7, with 7 bases lining up with TRBD1. The CDR3 runs 17 residues. The V segment lost 0 bases and the J segment 7 bases; nucleotides outside the gene matches: 15. The germline V gene has CDR1 MNHEY and CDR2 SVGEGT.

This clone was found once. This rearrangement joins TRBV30 to TRBJ2-1; tentatively, D is TRBD2 (6 bases). Germline V gene sequence: CDR1 GTSNPN, CDR2 SVGIG (reference sequence). The CDR3 contains 15 residues. The V end lost 2 bases, the J end lost 5 bases, and 16 bases lay between the germline ends. The CDR3 protein is CAWSPKAGPNNEQFF. CDR3 coding DNA: TGTGCCTGGAGTCCGAAGGCGGGGCCCAACAATGAGCAGTTCTTC.

V gene TRBV10-3 combines with J gene TRBJ2-3, with 10 bases fitting TRBD2. The CDR3 has 16 amino acids. With 6 bases clipped from V and 1 base from J, the junction kept 7 bases outside the gene matches. Germline lookup yields CDR1 ENHRY and CDR2 SYGVKD. The CDR3 spells CAISYSSGRRTDTQYF. For the CDR3, the DNA is TGTGCCATCAGCTATAGTAGCGGGAGGCGCACAGATACGCAGTATTTT.

This clone has just a few counts. This specimen includes other DNA sequences encoding the same CDR3. The rearrangement joins TRBV4-3 to TRBJ1-1; D is unresolved. V lost 0 bases and J lost 1, with 3 bases in between. CDR1 is LGHNA, CDR2 YSLEER, per germline. CDR3 length: 13 residues. CDR3 nucleotide sequence: TGCGCCAGCAGCCAAGACAGGAACACTGAAGCTTTCTTT. Amino acids: CASSQDRNTEAFF.

V usage is TRBV6-4 and J usage is TRBJ2-3, with D uncertain. The CDR3 runs 13 residues. Germline CDR1 and CDR2: MRHNA and SNTAGT. Trimming stripped 4 bases from V and 2 bases from J, with 7 bases between. The CDR3 DNA reads TGTGCCAGCAGTGTGGCAGACACAGATACGCAGTATTTT. Translating gives CASSVADTDTQYF.

The chain has TRBV6-6 and TRBJ2-7; 7 bases fit TRBD1. Germline values: CDR1 MNHNY, CDR2 SVGAGI (reference sequence). The CDR3 is 15 residues long. Germline trimming cut 3 bases from V and 0 bases from J; bases unmatched to any gene: 5. As DNA, the CDR3 is TGTGCCAGCAGTTATCCGGGACAGTCCTCCTACGAGCAGTACTTC. Amino acid sequence: CASSYPGQSSYEQYF.

The chain is built from TRBV7-9 and TRBJ1-1; 7 positions agree with TRBD1. The ends lost 5 bases at V and 4 bases at J; junction bases unmatched: 4. The CDR3 spans 13 residues. The germline gives CDR1 SEHNR, CDR2 FQNEAQ (reference sequence). In DNA, the CDR3 is TGTGCCAGCAGCCCTAAGGGGGCCACTGAAGCTTTCTTT. It specifies CASSPKGATEAFF.

The chain uses TRBV28 and TRBJ1-2, with TRBD1 matching 9 bases. This CDR3 contains 14 residues. Looked up from germline, CDR1 is MDHEN and CDR2 is SYDVKM. J lost 4 bases, V lost 4 bases, and 4 bases had no gene match. This chain's CDR3 is CASSYRDRVYGYTF. The CDR3 DNA follows: TGTGCCAGCAGTTACCGGGACAGGGTCTATGGCTACACCTTC.

This chain connects TRBV4-3 to TRBJ2-2, with D possibly being TRBD2 (5 bases). Trimming left V 4 bases short and J 0 bases short, with 9 bases between. The CDR3 totals 15 residues. In germline, CDR1 is LGHNA, CDR2 YSLEER. As DNA, the CDR3 is TGCGCCAGCAGCCGAGGGCCTACGAACACCGGGGAGCTGTTTTTT. Its translation is CASSRGPTNTGELFF.